The 16 T cell receptor beta chains below were found in one sample sequenced in a study of T cells in Graves' hyperthyroidism and ophthalmopathy (dated by TCRdb to about 2019). Library method: multiplex PCR. TCRdb records Illumina HiSeq 2000 as the sequencer. The TCR beta CDR3 regions were amplified from RNA transcripts. The TCR CDR3 was subjected to a first round of RT-PCR using the HTBI primer set and the Qiagen OneStep RT-PCR kit. In TCRdb, the public reads were trimmed at Q25 with fastp and aligned with MiXCR, with productive beta chains retained. Rows merge per CDR3 protein into single entries with the most common DNA and genes. This sample gives around 300,000 distinct CDR3 sequences in total; roughly 22% of them show up just once. Of the sample, around 62% is held by the ten largest clones. Sequencing was done on a sample of blood. The receptors come from a man aged 30 to 39 with Graves' ophthalmopathy.

This clonotype has a count of ten or more. The V call is TRBV11-2, the J call TRBJ2-3, with D perhaps matching TRBD1 (5 bases). This CDR3 comprises 14 residues. V lost 5 bases and J 4 bases, leaving 13 bases between the germline ends. Germline V gene data show CDR1 as SGHAT and CDR2 as FQNNGV. CDR3 coding DNA: TGTGCCAGCAGCCCCCAGGGATGGGCAGATACGCAGTATTTT. It is translated as CASSPQGWADTQYF.

V usage is TRBV3-1 and J usage is TRBJ1-2, with a weak D call TRBD1 (5 bases). This CDR3 comprises 13 residues. The germline gives CDR1 LGHDT, CDR2 YNNKEL (reference sequence). The V end was cut by 6 bases, the J end by 8 bases, with 16 bases between. The DNA of the CDR3 is TGTGCCAGCAGTTCTGGGACGCGGAGGGGCTACACCTTC. It codes for CASSSGTRRGYTF.

This clonotype was observed a few times. The J gene is TRBJ2-7, the V gene TRBV7-2; 9 bases line up with TRBD2. Losses at the gene ends were 5 bases for V and 4 bases for J; bases not matched to a gene: 15. Germline values: CDR1 SGHTA, CDR2 FQGNSA. This CDR3 region has 17 residues. The CDR3 here is CASSRYLAGKGAYEQYF. CDR3 nucleotides: TGTGCCAGCAGCCGGTACCTAGCGGGAAAAGGGGCATACGAGCAGTACTTC.

This clonotype has a count of ten or more. The rearrangement uses TRBV12-3 or TRBV12-4 and TRBJ2-7, with D maybe TRBD1 (6 bases). The CDR3 runs to 16 residues. V lost 3 bases, J lost 0 bases, and 15 bases lay in between. The CDR3 DNA reads as TGTGCCAGCAGTTTTGGTCAAAGGGGGAGCTCCTACGAGCAGTACTTC. As protein: CASSFGQRGSSYEQYF.

V is TRBV30 and J is TRBJ2-1; D possibly corresponds to TRBD2 (6 bases). There are 19 residues in the CDR3. The V end lost 0 bases, the J end lost 2 bases, and 23 bases lay between the germline ends. Per germline, CDR1 GTSNPN and CDR2 SVGIG (reference sequence). CDR3 DNA: TGTGCCTGGAGTGTACCTCTCATTCCTAAGCGGGCCCCCTACAATGAGCAGTTCTTC. Amino acid sequence: CAWSVPLIPKRAPYNEQFF.

The rearrangement links TRBV19 to TRBJ1-2; tentatively, D is TRBD1 (5 bases). The CDR3 is made up of 14 amino acids. Germline V gene lookup returns CDR1 LNHDA and CDR2 SQIVND (reference sequence). Trimming removed 4 bases from V and 6 bases from J, with 15 bases in between. The CDR3 DNA reads as TGTGCCAGTAGTACGGACAAGGAGTGGGATGGCTACACCTTC. Encoded protein: CASSTDKEWDGYTF.

The table lists this clonotype with many counts. V usage is TRBV6-2 or TRBV6-3 and J usage is TRBJ2-3; TRBD1 agrees at 7 bases. The germline V gene has CDR1 MNHEY and CDR2 SVGEGT. The CDR3 runs to 13 residues. V dropped 8 bases and J dropped 3; count of bases not matched to a gene: 5. The CDR3 is CASEGGATDTQYF. Written as DNA, the CDR3 is TGTGCCAGCGAAGGGGGCGCGACAGATACGCAGTATTTT.

The sample holds many counts of this clonotype. The chain combines TRBV28 with TRBJ2-5; tentatively, D is TRBD2 (7 bases). Germline CDR1 is MDHEN and CDR2 is SYDVKM. Trimming took 9 bases from V and 5 from J, leaving 25 bases between them. The CDR3 has 16 residues. CDR3 nucleotide sequence: TGTGCCAGTGCGCCGGGGGGCCCACGGGGGAGGGAGACCCAGTACTTC. Its protein product is CASAPGGPRGRETQYF.

This clonotype was counted only a few times. For the CDR3, the DNA is TGTGCCACCAGCAGAGGAGGACTAGCGGGAGTCGATGAGCAGTTCTTC. As protein: CATSRGGLAGVDEQFF. The rearrangement joins TRBV15 to TRBJ2-1; 13 bases match TRBD2. V was pared by 1 base and J by 8 bases, with 5 bases of the junction left unmatched. This CDR3 contains 16 residues. Germline V gene data show CDR1 as LNHNV and CDR2 as YYDKDF (reference sequence). The full variable domain, rest sourced from reference TRBV15 and TRBJ2-1, is DAMVIQNPRYQVTQFGKPVTLSCSQTLNHNVMYWYQQKSSQAPKLLFHYYDKDFNNEADTPDNFQSRRPNTSFCFLDIRSPGLGDTAMYLCATSRGGLAGVDEQFFGPGTRLTVL.

The V and J genes are TRBV6-1 and TRBJ1-2, with unresolved D. V lost 7 bases and J lost 5, with 23 bases in between. CDR1 is MNHNS, CDR2 SASEGT, per germline. The CDR3 is 16 residues long. CDR3 amino acids: CASTKGPGPPNYGYTF. Written as DNA, the CDR3 is TGTGCCAGCACCAAGGGTCCCGGGCCGCCAAATTATGGCTACACCTTC.

The chain links TRBV7-3 to TRBJ1-2; the D gene is possibly TRBD1 (6 bases). Deletions cut 2 bases from V and 4 bases from J, with 8 bases between. The CDR3 is made up of 13 amino acids. Germline CDR1 reads SGHTA; CDR2 reads FQGTGA. The CDR3 bases are TGTGCCAGCAGCTTACCGGGGGCCTATGGCTACACCTTC. Encoded protein: CASSLPGAYGYTF.

There are many counts of this clonotype. The V and J genes are TRBV11-1 and TRBJ2-7; TRBD1 agrees at 10 bases. CDR3 length: 14 residues. The germline V gene has CDR1 SGHAT and CDR2 FQDESV (reference sequence). The ends lost 1 base at V and 3 bases at J; junction bases unmatched: 0. Written as DNA, the CDR3 is TGTGCCAGCAGCTTAGGGACAGGGGGCTACGAGCAGTACTTC. Translating it yields CASSLGTGGYEQYF.

This clonotype was picked up many times. The chain combines TRBV3-1 with TRBJ1-1; perhaps TRBD1 as D (6 bases). Germline CDR1 reads LGHDT; CDR2 reads YNNKEL (reference sequence). CDR3 length equals 15 residues. V gave up 3 bases and J gave up 1 base, with 12 bases separating them. CDR3 sequence reads: CASSQEGEKNTEAFF. The DNA for the CDR3 is TGTGCCAGCAGCCAGGAGGGGGAGAAGAACACTGAAGCTTTCTTT.

The rearrangement links TRBV11-1 to TRBJ2-1; 9 bases fit TRBD1. The CDR3 has 13 residues. Germline V gene sequence: CDR1 SGHAT, CDR2 FQDESV (reference sequence). Trimming removed 5 bases from V and 9 bases from J; junction bases left unmatched: 5. The CDR3 sequence is CASSLTGGLEQFF. For the CDR3, the DNA is TGTGCCAGCAGCCTAACAGGGGGCCTTGAGCAGTTCTTC. Based on the CDR3 plus reference TRBV11-1 and TRBJ2-1, the full variable domain is EAEVAQSPRYKITEKSQAVAFWCDPISGHATLYWYRQILGQGPELLVQFQDESVVDDSQLPKDRFSAERLKGVDSTLKIQPAELGDSAMYLCASSLTGGLEQFFGPGTRLTVL.

This clonotype has a count of ten or more. The chain joins TRBV18 to TRBJ1-2; a possible D gene is TRBD1 (6 bases). Germline CDR1 reads KGHSH; CDR2 reads LQKENI. The V end lost 3 bases, the J end lost 5 bases, and 10 bases lay between the germline ends. The CDR3 contains 13 residues. This CDR3 reads CASSPQDSYGYTF. DNA for the CDR3: TGTGCCAGCTCACCCCAGGACAGTTATGGCTACACCTTC.

V is TRBV2 and J is TRBJ2-1, with 9 bases that match TRBD2. CDR3 length: 14 amino acids. V lost 6 bases and J lost 8; bases outside the gene matches: 8. Germline loops: CDR1 SNHLY, CDR2 FYNNEI. CDR3 amino acids: CASRDGSGSDEQFF. For the CDR3, the DNA is TGTGCCAGCAGGGATGGTAGCGGGAGTGATGAGCAGTTCTTC.